The clone carrying this T cell receptor beta chain was counted ten times or more. Antigen specificity is unknown. Trimming shortened V by 3 bases and J by 0 bases, and 13 bases separated the two germline ends. Germline CDR1 is SGHRS and CDR2 is YFSETQ. The CDR3 has 16 residues. These data belong to a study of post-analysis software for immune sequencing data. Overall study results and limits: Patients carried a few TRBV segments more frequently than controls did, and TRBV5-6, TRBV5-1 and TRBV20-1 were among them. The normalized Chao1 diversity of multiple sclerosis patients was significantly lower than that of controls.

Incorporated into the TCR beta cDNA libraries were unique molecular identifiers, which served to reduce PCR and sequencing biases. TCRdb reprocessed the PCR reads via MiXCR and lists one record per CDR3 protein. Of 250,000 to 300,000 distinct CDR3 sequences listed, 36% are singletons. Sequencing input: blood. The TCR originated in a girl under 18 with multiple sclerosis. This chain connects TRBV5-1 to TRBJ2-1, with a tentative D call TRBD1 (6 bases). The CDR3, as DNA: TGCGCCAGCAGCTGGGGAGACAGGAGCTCCTACAATGAGCAGTTCTTC. Encoded protein: CASSWGDRSSYNEQFF.